The 15 T cell receptor beta chains below come from one sample, sequenced in a study of cytomegalovirus exposure and HLA in healthy donors. Repertoires were generated with immunoSEQ multiplex PCR, while TCRdb's copy carries only in-frame clones and drops some. The sample includes under 400,000 clones, roughly 88% of them seen just once. The sample comprised PBMCs. All receptors derive from a woman aged 18 to 35 in good health and CMV-seronegative.

The chain joins TRBV28 to TRBJ1-2; 8 bases map to TRBD1. The J segment lost 3 bases and the V segment lost 4 bases, leaving 10 bases of the junction unmatched. The CDR3 is 16 amino acids. Per the germline V gene, CDR1 is MDHEN and CDR2 is SYDVKM. Written as DNA, the CDR3 is TGTGCCAGCAGTTGGAGGTCGGACAGGGTCCACTATGGCTACACCTTC. Amino acids: CASSWRSDRVHYGYTF.

The V gene is TRBV4-2, the J gene TRBJ2-5, with 8 bases aligning to TRBD2. The CDR3 runs to 18 residues. Germline-derived CDR1 and CDR2 are LGHNA and YNFKEQ. The J segment lost 2 bases and the V segment lost 0 bases, leaving 11 bases of the junction unmatched. For the CDR3, the DNA is TGTGCCAGCAGCCAAGAATTTATAGCGGGGTGGGCTCAAGAGACCCAGTACTTC. Protein sequence: CASSQEFIAGWAQETQYF.

The chain uses TRBV5-1 and TRBJ1-2; D perhaps matches TRBD1 (6 bases). This CDR3 spans 15 amino acids. The germline V and J ends were trimmed by 4 bases and 1 base, with 14 bases remaining between them. Germline CDR1 and CDR2: SGHRS and YFSETQ. The CDR3 protein is CASSPTQGFNYGYTF. The CDR3 DNA follows: TGCGCCAGCAGCCCTACACAGGGATTTAACTATGGCTACACCTTC.

The chain joins TRBV6-5 to TRBJ1-5; D is ambiguous. This CDR3 comprises 14 residues. The V end was cut by 9 bases, the J end by 1 base, with 13 bases between. Germline lookup yields CDR1 MNHEY and CDR2 SVGAGI. CDR3 loop: CAREGRGSNQPQHF. CDR3 coding DNA: TGTGCCAGGGAAGGGAGAGGGAGCAATCAGCCCCAGCATTTT.

The rearrangement links TRBV10-3 to TRBJ1-6; tentatively, D is TRBD1 (6 bases). Trimming cost V 7 bases and J 7 bases, with 11 bases left between them. This CDR3 is 13 amino acids long. The germline V gene has CDR1 ENHRY and CDR2 SYGVKD. CDR3 loop: CAIKPGQNSPLHF. The CDR3 nucleotides are TGTGCCATCAAACCGGGACAAAATTCACCCCTCCACTTT.

The rearrangement uses TRBV5-1 and TRBJ2-5; D may be TRBD2 (6 bases). The CDR3 covers 14 residues. The V gene's germline CDR1 is SGHRS and CDR2 YFSETQ. Trimming cost V 2 bases and J 5 bases, with 13 bases left between them. Written as DNA, the CDR3 is TGCGCCAGCAGCTTTCCGGGGGTATCGGAGACCCAGTACTTC. Amino acids: CASSFPGVSETQYF.

J is TRBJ2-1 and V is TRBV27; 7 bases match TRBD2. The trim removed 8 bases at V and 3 bases at J, leaving 7 bases unmatched. The CDR3 length is 14 residues. The V gene's germline CDR1 is MNHEY and CDR2 SMNVEV (reference sequence). CDR3 amino acids: CASGKAGIYNEQFF. CDR3 in DNA: TGTGCCAGCGGTAAAGCGGGGATCTACAATGAGCAGTTCTTC.

This rearrangement joins TRBV14 to TRBJ1-5, with D tentatively TRBD1 (5 bases). Trimming took 1 base from V and 5 from J, leaving 15 bases between them. This CDR3 is 16 amino acids long. Germline CDR1 and CDR2: SGHDN and FVKESK. CDR3 bases: TGTGCCAGCAGCCAAGTGTATGACAGTGCCGATCAGCCCCAGCATTTT. The encoded protein is CASSQVYDSADQPQHF.

The chain employs TRBV6-1 and TRBJ1-2, with a tentative D call TRBD1 (6 bases). This CDR3 contains 16 residues. The germline V gene encodes CDR1 MNHNS and CDR2 SASEGT. V was shortened by 3 bases and J by 2 bases, with 16 bases between the two germline ends. The CDR3 region has the DNA TGTGCCAGCAGTGACCGATTACAGGGAACCAACTATGGCTACACCTTC. This encodes CASSDRLQGTNYGYTF.

V gene TRBV12-1 combines with J gene TRBJ1-4; TRBD1, the D gene given by the table, was not confirmed from the DNA. TRBV12-1 is assigned pseudogene status. The CDR3 has 15 amino acids. CDR3 DNA sequence: TGTGCCAGCAGAGGGACAGGGGGCGAAAGTGAAAAACTGTTTTTT. Its protein is CASRGTGGESEKLFF.

V gene TRBV27 combines with J gene TRBJ1-2; the D is unclear. V was pared by 3 bases and J by 4 bases, with 3 bases between. The CDR3 runs 11 residues. Germline-derived CDR1 and CDR2 are MNHEY and SMNVEV (reference sequence). CDR3: CASSFLYGYTF. The CDR3 DNA follows: TGTGCCAGCAGTTTTCTCTATGGCTACACCTTC.

The CDR3 sequence: CASSLGSGRQETQYF. DNA of the CDR3: TGCGCCAGCAGCTTGGGGTCCGGCAGGCAAGAGACCCAGTACTTC. V is TRBV5-1 and J is TRBJ2-5; D gene uncertain. V lost 0 bases to trimming and J lost 2 bases, with 11 bases between them. The CDR3 length is 15 residues. Germline CDR1 SGHRS, CDR2 YFSETQ.

V and J are TRBV6-1 and TRBJ2-7; 9 positions agree with TRBD1. Per germline, CDR1 MNHNS and CDR2 SASEGT. CDR3 length: 15 residues. V shed 2 bases and J 6 bases; nucleotides not matched to a gene: 8. CDR3 protein: CASSELGQGIFEQYF. CDR3 bases: TGTGCCAGCAGTGAATTGGGACAGGGAATTTTCGAGCAGTACTTC.

This clone appeared a single time. Additional DNA sequences in this sample encode the identical CDR3. The chain recombines TRBV27 with TRBJ2-7, with D perhaps TRBD2 (5 bases). Per germline, CDR1 MNHEY and CDR2 SMNVEV (reference sequence). The V gene lost 6 bases and the J gene lost 4 bases, with 7 bases spanning the gap. The CDR3 is made up of 11 amino acids. The CDR3 DNA follows: TGTGCCAGCAGCCCGGGATACGAGCAGTACTTC. Encoded protein: CASSPGYEQYF.

This chain links TRBV10-2 with TRBJ2-7; 13 bases map to TRBD2. The V and J ends lost 6 bases and 7 bases, in that order; junction bases with no gene match: 6. Per the germline V gene, CDR1 is WSHSY and CDR2 is SAAADI. The CDR3 is made up of 14 amino acids. Here the CDR3 reads CASSQTSGRNEQYF. The CDR3, as DNA: TGCGCCAGCAGCCAGACTAGCGGGAGGAATGAGCAGTACTTC.